The rows below give T cell receptor beta chains drawn from one sample of a study of human T cells and chemical hapten exposure. TCRdb re-derived calls from the RACE reads in MiXCR, one entry per CDR3 protein. Counted here are more than 60,000 distinct CDR3 sequences, about 8.7% occurring once; the ten biggest clones make up less than 2%. Sequenced: whole blood. The receptors derive from a male donor in good health. Some clones in this sample may be carry-over from other donors' samples. The CDR3 runs from the conserved cysteine through the conserved F or W. Each record gives: CDR3 protein, V gene, J gene, clone size. Clone sizes are given selectively: once, few, many, or a class where the clone is expanded.

CASSIFGGNQPQHF	TRBV12-3/TRBV12-4	TRBJ1-5	-
CASRSQGRTDTQYF	TRBV6-2/TRBV6-3	TRBJ2-3	few
CASSQDWGDRGLKGTEAFF	TRBV14	TRBJ1-1	few
CSGHGYRNEQYF	TRBV29-1	TRBJ2-7	-
CSAEDGRNYGYTF	TRBV29-1	TRBJ1-2	many
CASSVYGVHNEQFF	TRBV9	TRBJ2-1	few
CASSLRAGLAEDLDTQYF	TRBV4-1	TRBJ2-3	few
CASSSPAVGARREKLFF	TRBV7-9	TRBJ1-4	-
CASSHGQVNYGYTF	TRBV3-1	TRBJ1-2	few
CASSPVTVYSGNTIYF	TRBV18	TRBJ1-3	few
CASGLVRGGAYEQYF	TRBV12-5	TRBJ2-7	-